This T cell receptor beta chain was retrieved from a study of cytomegalovirus exposure and HLA in healthy donors. Findings and limits, study-wide: Several of the most significant clusters were apparently associated with common viral pathogens in a later analysis.

PCR employed 60 Vbeta and 13 Jbeta primers. The repertoire was sequenced with immunoSEQ multiplex PCR; TCRdb's copy has only in-frame clones and lacks some. The sample records 170,000 or so clones, over 70% being singletons. Though probably carrying unrecorded immune exposures, donors were nominally healthy at sampling. To note about this clone: Its specificity is not known.

The V and J ends lost 4 bases and 8 bases respectively, with 16 bases between them. The CDR3 contains 14 residues. CDR1 and CDR2 from the germline V gene are SGHRS and YFSETQ. The clonotype originates from a woman aged 25 to 39 in good health and CMV-seropositive. The specimen sequenced was PBMCs. The chain links TRBV5-1 to TRBJ2-1; perhaps TRBD2 as D (5 bases). CDR3 nucleotides: TGCGCCAGCAGCAGGAGCGACGCCGGGGATGAGCAGTTCTTC. This sequence encodes CASSRSDAGDEQFF.